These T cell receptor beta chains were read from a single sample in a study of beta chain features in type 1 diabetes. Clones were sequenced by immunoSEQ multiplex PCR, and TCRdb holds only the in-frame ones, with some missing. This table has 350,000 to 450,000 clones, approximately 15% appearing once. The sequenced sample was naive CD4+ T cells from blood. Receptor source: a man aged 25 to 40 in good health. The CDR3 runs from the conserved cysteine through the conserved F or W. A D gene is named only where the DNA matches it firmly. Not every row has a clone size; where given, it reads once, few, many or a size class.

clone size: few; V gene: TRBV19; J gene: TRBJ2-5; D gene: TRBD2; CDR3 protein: CASSIVAGGFQETQYF; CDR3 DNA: TGTGCCAGTAGTATTGTGGCGGGAGGGTTCCAAGAGACCCAGTACTTC
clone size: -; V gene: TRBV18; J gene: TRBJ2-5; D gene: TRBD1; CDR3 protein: CASSPPIGTGKETQYF; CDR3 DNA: TGTGCCAGCTCACCACCCATCGGGACAGGGAAAGAGACCCAGTACTTC
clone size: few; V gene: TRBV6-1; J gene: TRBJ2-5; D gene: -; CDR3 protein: CASREWGETQYF; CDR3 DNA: TGTGCCAGCCGCGAGTGGGGAGAGACCCAGTACTTC
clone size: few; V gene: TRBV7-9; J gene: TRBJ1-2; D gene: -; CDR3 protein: CASSLAQEYGYTF; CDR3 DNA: TGTGCCAGCAGCTTAGCCCAGGAATATGGCTACACCTTC
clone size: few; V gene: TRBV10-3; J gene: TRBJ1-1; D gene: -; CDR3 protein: CAISDARDNTEAFF; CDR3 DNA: TGTGCCATCAGTGACGCCCGGGACAACACTGAAGCTTTCTTT
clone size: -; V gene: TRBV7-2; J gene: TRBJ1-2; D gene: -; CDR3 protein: CASSLDRYGYTF; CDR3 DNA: TGTGCCAGCAGCTTAGATCGCTATGGCTACACCTTC
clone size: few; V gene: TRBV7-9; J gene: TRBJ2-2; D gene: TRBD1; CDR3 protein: CASSARQGTNTGELFF; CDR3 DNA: TGTGCCAGCAGCGCCCGACAGGGAACTAACACCGGGGAGCTGTTTTTT
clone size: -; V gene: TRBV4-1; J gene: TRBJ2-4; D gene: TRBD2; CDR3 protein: CASSQPGGSTRNIQYF; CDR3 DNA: TGCGCCAGCAGCCAGCCGGGAGGGAGTACTCGGAACATTCAGTACTTC
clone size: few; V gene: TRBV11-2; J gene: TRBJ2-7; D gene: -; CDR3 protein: CASSLFYSSSYEQYF; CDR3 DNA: TGTGCCAGCAGCTTATTTTACTCGAGCTCCTACGAGCAGTACTTC
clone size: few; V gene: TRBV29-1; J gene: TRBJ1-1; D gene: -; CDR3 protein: CSVGQKWATEAFF; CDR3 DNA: TGCAGCGTTGGGCAGAAGTGGGCCACTGAAGCTTTCTTT